This paragraph reports one TCR beta chain. TCRdb's copy holds only in-frame clones and misses some; the assay was immunoSEQ multiplex PCR. The table has more than 85,000 clones, approximately 88% seen once. This entry belongs to a study of control samples from healthy donors and cancer patients. The CDR3 is made up of 17 amino acids. Per germline, CDR1 LGHNA and CDR2 YSLEER. Trimming took 0 bases from V and 0 from J, leaving 12 bases between them. Input material: PBMCs. This sequence originates from a man between 65 and 85 years old with lung cancer. The V call is TRBV4-3, the J call TRBJ2-1; D possibly matches TRBD1 or TRBD2 (5 bases each). CDR3 nucleotide sequence: TGCGCCAGCAGCCAAGATTTGGGGACGAGCTCCTACAATGAGCAGTTCTTC. It yields the protein CASSQDLGTSSYNEQFF.